Below, 29 T cell receptor beta chains from the same sample are listed, as sequenced in a study of identical twins. In TCRdb, the 5' RACE reads were re-called with MiXCR into one record per CDR3 protein. The table has about 890,000 distinct CDR3 sequences, around 12% seen once; the top ten hold about 1.5%. The same data also went into a second study, on yellow fever vaccine responses in identical twins.

Sequencing was performed on PBMCs. The receptors come from a woman younger than 30 in good health.

This clonotype has just a few counts. The chain combines TRBV6-1 with TRBJ1-3; maybe TRBD1 (5 bases). The length of the CDR3 is 16 residues. V was trimmed by 6 bases and J by 2 bases, leaving 17 bases between them. Per the germline V gene, CDR1 is MNHNS and CDR2 is SASEGT. The CDR3 DNA reads as TGTGCCAGCAGGTCAAGCGGGGCCGGCCCTGGAAACACCATATATTTT. Translating it yields CASRSSGAGPGNTIYF.

This chain connects TRBV5-1 to TRBJ2-6; D is unresolved. Germline V CDR1 and CDR2: SGHRS, YFSETQ. Trimming left V 0 bases short and J 2 bases short, with 12 bases between. The CDR3 totals 17 residues. The CDR3 spells CASSLASQAPGANVLTF. In DNA, the CDR3 is TGCGCCAGCAGCTTGGCAAGTCAGGCACCTGGGGCCAACGTCCTGACTTTC.

The J gene is TRBJ2-7, the V gene TRBV2; possibly TRBD1 or TRBD2 for D (5 bases each). The CDR3 consists of 12 residues. With 10 bases removed from V and 3 bases from J, the gap between germline ends came to 13 bases. The germline V gene has CDR1 SNHLY and CDR2 FYNNEI. Here the CDR3 DNA reads TGTGCCACCGGGGCACAGGTCTACGAGCAGTACGTC. Its protein product is CATGAQVYEQYV.

The chain couples TRBV7-9 to TRBJ2-7; maybe TRBD2 (6 bases). This CDR3 has 14 amino acids. CDR1 and CDR2 from the germline V gene are SEHNR and FQNEAQ (reference sequence). Trimming took 3 bases from V and 2 from J, leaving 11 bases between them. This CDR3 is CASSLNSGPYEQYF. The CDR3 DNA follows: TGTGCCAGCAGCTTGAATAGCGGCCCCTACGAGCAGTACTTC.

The V and J genes are TRBV7-6 and TRBJ2-7; the D is unclear. V lost 1 base, J lost 5 bases, and 9 bases lay in between. Per the germline V gene, CDR1 is SGHVS and CDR2 is FNYEAQ. This CDR3 is built from 13 residues. DNA for the CDR3: TGTGCCAGCAGCTTAGGTTCGGGTAACGAGCAGTACTTC. Encoded protein: CASSLGSGNEQYF.

This clonotype was detected a few times. The V call is TRBV27, the J call TRBJ2-1, with 9 bases matching TRBD2. The CDR3 consists of 18 residues. Germline trimming cut 5 bases from V and 3 bases from J; bases unmatched to any gene: 14. The germline CDR1 and CDR2 sequences are MNHEY and SMNVEV (reference sequence). This chain's CDR3 is CASSLLAIAGVLYNEQFF. The CDR3 DNA follows: TGTGCCAGCAGTCTATTAGCCATAGCGGGAGTTCTCTACAATGAGCAGTTCTTC.

This sequence joins TRBV12-3 or TRBV12-4 and TRBJ1-6; 9 nucleotides match TRBD1. CDR3 size: 15 residues. The ends lost 2 bases at V and 8 bases at J; junction bases unmatched: 4. Here the CDR3 DNA reads TGTGCCAGCAGTTTAATCGGACAGGGGTATTCACCCCTCCACTTT. Its translation: CASSLIGQGYSPLHF.

This clonotype came up a few times. The rearrangement links TRBV4-1 to TRBJ2-1, with 9 bases fitting TRBD1. Germline CDR1 MGHRA, CDR2 YSYEKL. The CDR3 extends over 14 amino acids. After removal of 2 bases from V and 15 bases from J, the junction contained 11 bases not matched to a gene. The CDR3 DNA reads TGCGCCAGCAGCCAAACCGGGGCCGGGACAGGGCTGTTCTTC. Translated, it gives CASSQTGAGTGLFF.

A few counts support this clonotype. The chain is built from TRBV20-1 and TRBJ2-5; perhaps D is TRBD1 or TRBD2 (5 bases each). CDR3 size: 15 residues. V dropped 3 bases and J dropped 5 bases, with 19 bases sitting between them. Per the germline V gene, CDR1 is DFQATT and CDR2 is SNEGSKA (reference sequence). The CDR3 reads CSARGVRGPGETQYF. The DNA for the CDR3 is TGCAGTGCTAGGGGAGTAAGGGGTCCGGGGGAGACCCAGTACTTC.

This clonotype was seen a single time. The CDR3 coding sequence is TGCAGTGCTAGACCCCCCCTGACAGGGGGCAATCAGCCCCAGCATTTT. The encoded protein is CSARPPLTGGNQPQHF. This rearrangement joins TRBV20-1 to TRBJ1-5, with TRBD1 matching 8 bases. CDR1 and CDR2 (germline): DFQATT, SNEGSKA (reference sequence). V trimming: 2 bases; J trimming: 2 bases; junction bases outside the gene matches: 8. The CDR3 has 16 residues.

The chain joins TRBV27 to TRBJ2-5; 10 bases map to TRBD2. The germline gives CDR1 MNHEY, CDR2 SMNVEV (reference sequence). This CDR3 contains 16 residues. Trimming cost V 3 bases and J 6 bases; bases outside gene matches: 10. The CDR3 spells CASSLLASGSQKTQYF. In nucleotides, the CDR3 is TGTGCCAGCAGTTTGTTGGCTAGCGGGAGTCAGAAGACCCAGTACTTC.

The chain couples TRBV7-9 to TRBJ2-1; D is uncertain. Trimming stripped 0 bases from V and 9 bases from J, with 6 bases between. From germline, CDR1 is SEHNR and CDR2 FQNEAQ (reference sequence). There are 12 residues in the CDR3. CDR3 bases: TGTGCCAGCAGCTTAGCTAGTCGTGAGCAGTTCTTC. This translates into CASSLASREQFF. The full variable domain, with the rest looked up from reference TRBV7-9 and TRBJ2-1, is DTGVSQNPRHKITKRGQNVTFRCDPISEHNRLYWYRQTLGQGPEFLTYFQNEAQLEKSRLLSDRFSAERPKGSFSTLEIQRTEQGDSAMYLCASSLASREQFFGPGTRLTVL.

The chain is built from TRBV3-1 and TRBJ2-5; 8 nucleotides align to TRBD2. CDR3 length: 16 amino acids. The J segment lost 4 bases and the V segment lost 3 bases, leaving 10 bases of the junction unmatched. The germline V gene has CDR1 LGHDT and CDR2 YNNKEL (reference sequence). CDR3 nucleotide sequence: TGTGCCAGCAGCCACCTACCGGGACTAGGGGGAGAGACCCAGTACTTC. This sequence encodes CASSHLPGLGGETQYF.

The rearrangement uses TRBV12-3 or TRBV12-4 and TRBJ1-4, with TRBD1 matching 10 bases. J gave up 10 bases and V 1 base, and 15 bases lay outside the gene matches. This CDR3 spans 18 amino acids. CDR3 sequence: CASSLDTPGTGVQLKLFF. The CDR3 DNA is TGTGCCAGCAGTTTAGATACCCCGGGGACAGGGGTTCAACTAAAACTGTTTTTT.

This clonotype was observed a few times. CDR3 nucleotide sequence: TGTGCCAGCAGGACGGGACAGGGGACCTACAATGAGCAGTTCTTC. This gives the protein CASRTGQGTYNEQFF. The chain employs TRBV12-3 or TRBV12-4 and TRBJ2-1; the match to TRBD1 covers 10 bases. V dropped 6 bases and J dropped 2; count of bases not matched to a gene: 4. The CDR3 has 15 residues.

A few counts support this clonotype. The V call is TRBV18, the J call TRBJ1-1, with unresolved D. The CDR3 totals 16 residues. Between the trimmed V and J ends, which lost 2 bases and 1 base, there was a span of 14 bases. Germline V gives CDR1 KGHSH, CDR2 LQKENI. The CDR3: CASSPTAEIENTEAFF. Written as DNA, the CDR3 is TGTGCCAGCTCACCAACGGCAGAGATAGAGAACACTGAAGCTTTCTTT.

This clonotype was seen repeatedly, ten times or more. The chain is built from TRBV10-3 and TRBJ1-5; D is perhaps TRBD1 (6 bases). Trimming shortened V by 1 base and J by 2 bases, and 12 bases separated the two germline ends. The CDR3 is made up of 16 amino acids. CDR1 and CDR2 from the germline V gene are ENHRY and SYGVKD. In nucleotides, the CDR3 is TGTGCCATCAGTGAGTTGGGGGGCCGGGGCAATCAGCCCCAGCATTTT. This encodes CAISELGGRGNQPQHF.

This clonotype was seen ten or more times. The rearrangement joins TRBV6-1 to TRBJ1-3; D perhaps matches TRBD1 (6 bases). V was pared by 7 bases and J by 1 base, with 14 bases between. Germline CDR1 MNHNS, CDR2 SASEGT. The CDR3 extends over 15 amino acids. CDR3 bases: TGTGCCAGCACCCCCAGGGGTAAATCTGGAAACACCATATATTTT. Its translation is CASTPRGKSGNTIYF.

CDR3 nucleotides: TGTGCCAGCAGCCGTCAAGGGTCAGGGGGTTCACCCCTCCACTTT. Residues: CASSRQGSGGSPLHF. This chain connects TRBV7-9 to TRBJ1-6; 7 bases are a match to TRBD1. The CDR3 is made up of 15 amino acids. The germline V gene has CDR1 SEHNR and CDR2 FQNEAQ (reference sequence). Unmatched junction bases numbered 10, after V lost 5 bases and J lost 9 bases. Full variable domain (remainder filled in from reference TRBV7-9 and TRBJ1-6): DTGVSQNPRHKITKRGQNVTFRCDPISEHNRLYWYRQTLGQGPEFLTYFQNEAQLEKSRLLSDRFSAERPKGSFSTLEIQRTEQGDSAMYLCASSRQGSGGSPLHFGNGTRLTVT.

This rearrangement joins TRBV7-2 to TRBJ2-7; 9 nucleotides match TRBD2. This CDR3 has 15 residues. The V gene's germline CDR1 is SGHTA and CDR2 FQGNSA. V shed 0 bases and J 3 bases; nucleotides not matched to a gene: 3. CDR3 residues: CASSLAAGGIYEQYF. The CDR3 bases are TGTGCCAGCAGCTTAGCGGCGGGAGGGATCTACGAGCAGTACTTC.

This clonotype has at least ten counts. This chain joins TRBV29-1 and TRBJ2-1, with 7 nucleotides matching TRBD1. The CDR3 extends over 13 amino acids. J was trimmed by 4 bases and V by 8 bases; bases with no gene match: 8. CDR1 is SQVTM and CDR2 is ANQGSEA in the germline V gene. The CDR3 bases are TGCAGCTCGGGACAGTCCTTTTACAATGAGCAGTTCTTC. The encoded protein is CSSGQSFYNEQFF.

V gene TRBV7-8 combines with J gene TRBJ2-5; D is ambiguous. This CDR3 contains 14 residues. V lost 5 bases to trimming and J lost 2 bases, with 12 bases between them. Germline lookup yields CDR1 SGHVS and CDR2 FQNEAQ. CDR3: CASSPTILQETQYF. The DNA for the CDR3 is TGTGCCAGCAGCCCTACAATCCTACAAGAGACCCAGTACTTC.

This clonotype was seen more than once but under ten times. The chain couples TRBV6-1 to TRBJ2-3; weak D call: TRBD1 (5 bases). Germline V lookup: CDR1 MNHNS, CDR2 SASEGT. V was cut by 7 bases and J by 2 bases, with 10 bases left in between. There are 13 residues in the CDR3. CDR3 nucleotide sequence: TGTGCCAGCACCAGGGAAACCACAGATACGCAGTATTTT. Translated, it gives CASTRETTDTQYF.

The chain uses TRBV27 and TRBJ2-7; the match to TRBD1 covers 10 bases. V lost 5 bases and J lost 1; bases outside the gene matches: 14. Per the germline V gene, CDR1 is MNHEY and CDR2 is SMNVEV (reference sequence). The CDR3 runs to 18 residues. The CDR3 spells CASSPYVGTGASSYEQYV. The CDR3 coding sequence is TGTGCCAGCAGTCCCTACGTGGGGACAGGGGCATCATCCTACGAGCAGTACGTC.

The chain recombines TRBV7-8 with TRBJ2-2, with D possibly TRBD1 on 6 matching bases. Germline V gives CDR1 SGHVS, CDR2 FQNEAQ. V lost 2 bases to trimming and J lost 1 base, with 17 bases between them. The CDR3 spans 18 residues. CDR3 bases: TGTGCCAGCAGCTTAAGGGACATAGACCCCCTGAACACCGGGGAGCTGTTTTTT. The encoded protein is CASSLRDIDPLNTGELFF.

The V call is TRBV4-1, the J call TRBJ2-1, with TRBD1 as a possible D gene (6 bases). This CDR3 has 15 residues. Germline V gene lookup returns CDR1 MGHRA and CDR2 YSYEKL. V was trimmed by 0 bases and J by 4 bases, leaving 10 bases between them. CDR3 in amino acids: CASSQDQGSYNEQFF. The CDR3 DNA sequence: TGCGCCAGCAGCCAAGATCAGGGGTCATACAATGAGCAGTTCTTC.

This clonotype came up a few times. The chain is built from TRBV6-1 and TRBJ2-1, with 11 positions matching TRBD2. Losses at the gene ends were 11 bases for V and 5 bases for J; bases not matched to a gene: 11. There are 15 residues in the CDR3. From germline, CDR1 is MNHNS and CDR2 SASEGT. CDR3 sequence: CAGRRGLAGNNEQFF. CDR3 sequence (DNA): TGTGCCGGAAGGAGAGGACTAGCGGGTAACAATGAGCAGTTCTTC.

The table lists this clonotype with a few counts. The chain is built from TRBV5-6 and TRBJ2-7, with 11 bases identical to TRBD1. V shed 0 bases and J 2 bases; nucleotides not matched to a gene: 4. This CDR3 is built from 16 residues. Germline V gene sequence: CDR1 SGHDT, CDR2 YYEEEE. The CDR3 loop is CASSLVDRGRTYEQYV. The CDR3, as DNA: TGTGCCAGCAGCTTGGTGGACAGGGGGCGGACCTACGAGCAGTACGTC.

V gene TRBV25-1 combines with J gene TRBJ2-1; D gene uncertain. Germline loops: CDR1 MGHDK, CDR2 SYGVNS. This CDR3 is 14 amino acids long. With 0 bases removed from V and 4 bases from J, the gap between germline ends came to 7 bases. The CDR3 sequence: CASSEYMGYNEQFF. As DNA, the CDR3 is TGTGCCAGCAGTGAATATATGGGATACAATGAGCAGTTCTTC.